This T cell receptor (beta chain) was identified during a study of blood T cell repertoires in COVID-19. At the level of the study: Material from acute and convalescent COVID-19 was sourced from the United States, Italy and Spain.

Produced via immunoSEQ multiplex PCR; TCRdb's table is partial and in-frame only. The sample lists some 150,000 clones, roughly 88% occurring once. Per the germline V gene, CDR1 is MNHNS and CDR2 is SASEGT. With 1 base removed from V and 8 bases from J, the gap between germline ends came to 14 bases. There are 14 residues in the CDR3. This TCR was sampled from a woman in her twenties or thirties with acute COVID-19. The sequenced sample consisted of PBMCs or T cells enriched from blood (not recorded which). The rearrangement links TRBV6-1 to TRBJ1-2; perhaps TRBD1 as D (5 bases). CDR3 in amino acids: CASSEEAGGNGYTF. The CDR3 DNA reads as TGTGCCAGCAGTGAAGAGGCTGGGGGGAACGGCTACACCTTC.